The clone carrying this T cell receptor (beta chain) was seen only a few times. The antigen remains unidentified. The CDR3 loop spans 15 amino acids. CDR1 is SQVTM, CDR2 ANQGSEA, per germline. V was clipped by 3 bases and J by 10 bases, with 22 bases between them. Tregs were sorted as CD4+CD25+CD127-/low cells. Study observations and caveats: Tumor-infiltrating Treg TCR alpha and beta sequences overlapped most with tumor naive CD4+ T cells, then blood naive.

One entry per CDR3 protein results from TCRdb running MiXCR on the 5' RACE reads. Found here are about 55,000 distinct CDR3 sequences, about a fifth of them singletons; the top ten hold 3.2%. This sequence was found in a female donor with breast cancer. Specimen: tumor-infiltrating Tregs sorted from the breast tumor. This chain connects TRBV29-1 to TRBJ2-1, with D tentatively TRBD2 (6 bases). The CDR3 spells CSVDSPRTRGIEQFF. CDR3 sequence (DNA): TGCAGCGTTGATAGTCCCAGGACACGGGGGATAGAGCAGTTCTTC.